The 6 T cell receptor beta chains below all came from one sample that was sequenced in a study of blood T cell repertoires in COVID-19. Libraries were prepared by immunoSEQ multiplex PCR; TCRdb keeps only in-frame clonotypes and omits some of them. The repertoire holds 80,000 or so clones, approximately 80% seen once, with 15% to 20% in the top ten. The specimen was peripheral blood. The receptors come from a woman aged 55 to 70 with acute or convalescent COVID-19.

The chain carries TRBV9 and TRBJ1-1; TRBD1 is a possible D gene (6 bases). Germline CDR1 SGDLS, CDR2 YYNGEE. The CDR3 covers 17 residues. The V end was cut by 1 base, the J end by 2 bases, with 18 bases between. CDR3 sequence (DNA): TGTGCCAGCAGCGTAAACAGGGAAAAATTTGGTAACACTGAAGCTTTCTTT. Protein product: CASSVNREKFGNTEAFF. Complete variable domain (other parts from reference TRBV9 and TRBJ1-1): DSGVTQTPKHLITATGQRVTLRCSPRSGDLSVYWYQQSLDQGLQFLIQYYNGEERAKGNILERFSAQQFPDLHSELNLSSLELGDSALYFCASSVNREKFGNTEAFFGQGTRLTVV.

This clone was picked up many times. V is TRBV6-2 or TRBV6-3 and J is TRBJ2-2; no clear D gene. V lost 6 bases and J 13 bases, leaving 24 bases between the germline ends. CDR1 is MNHEY, CDR2 SVGEGT, per germline. The CDR3 runs to 15 residues. Written as DNA, the CDR3 is TGTGCCAGCAGCCTTATTACTTCGACTGGTGAAGGGCTGTTTTTT. Amino acid sequence: CASSLITSTGEGLFF.

The chain recombines TRBV4-2 with TRBJ1-2, with a possible D match to TRBD1 (5 bases). The CDR3 contains 15 residues. Germline V lookup: CDR1 LGHNA, CDR2 YNFKEQ. V was shortened by 0 bases and J by 0 bases, with 8 bases between the two germline ends. CDR3 nucleotide sequence: TGTGCCAGCAGCCAAGAAGACAGTGCTAACTATGGCTACACCTTC. It encodes CASSQEDSANYGYTF.

The rearrangement joins TRBV7-9 to TRBJ1-1; D gene unclear. Germline values: CDR1 SEHNR, CDR2 FQNEAQ (reference sequence). The CDR3 length is 14 residues. The germline V and J ends were trimmed by 6 bases and 5 bases, with 16 bases remaining between them. DNA for the CDR3: TGTGCCAGCAGTTACATCGGAGGAGATACTGAAGCTTTCTTT. It encodes CASSYIGGDTEAFF.

V and J are TRBV5-1 and TRBJ1-1, with D possibly TRBD1 on 6 matching bases. Per germline, CDR1 SGHRS and CDR2 YFSETQ. This CDR3 is 15 amino acids long. Trimming cost V 3 bases and J 4 bases, with 16 bases left between them. CDR3 sequence: CASSYSQGRLTEAFF. CDR3 nucleotide sequence: TGCGCCAGCAGCTATTCCCAGGGGCGGCTCACTGAAGCTTTCTTT.

V usage is TRBV7-9 and J usage is TRBJ2-3; 10 bases fit TRBD1. Germline V gene data show CDR1 as SEHNR and CDR2 as FQNEAQ (reference sequence). The CDR3 length is 15 residues. The ends lost 4 bases at V and 5 bases at J; junction bases unmatched: 6. For the CDR3, the DNA is TGTGCCAGCAGCTACGGGACAGGGGAGGAAGATACGCAGTATTTT. It specifies CASSYGTGEEDTQYF.